This T cell receptor beta chain was sequenced for a study of blood T cell repertoires in COVID-19. Clones were read by immunoSEQ multiplex PCR, and TCRdb kept only the in-frame ones, dropping some. This table holds a few hundred thousand clones, approximately 85% found once. The CDR3 sequence is 15 residues long. Germline loops: CDR1 KGHSH, CDR2 LQKENI. Trimming removed 4 bases from V and 3 bases from J, with 13 bases in between. Sequenced: PBMCs or T cells enriched from blood (not recorded which). The clonotype originates from a woman aged 45-65 years who had recovered from COVID-19. The V and J genes are TRBV18 and TRBJ1-5; D call uncertain. Written as DNA, the CDR3 is TGTGCCAGCTCACAGGTCAGCAGGATCAATCAGCCCCAGCATTTT. Encoded protein: CASSQVSRINQPQHF.